One TCR beta chain is described in this entry. Its target antigen remains unknown. Qualities for individual bases were not recorded, and no much larger clone is one base off. Whole blood was collected in K2EDTA tubes by collaborating institutions according to the institutions' own protocols. Collaborator samples were shipped for TCRbeta analysis as frozen whole blood, isolated PBMCs, or DNA extracted from either sample type. Trimming leaves V shorter by 1 base and J shorter by 6 bases, with the junction holding 6 bases beyond the gene matches. The germline V gene provides CDR1 MDHEN and CDR2 SYDVKM. There are 14 amino acids in the CDR3, from cysteine to phenylalanine inclusive. The kept DNA is CDR3 alone, 42 bases in frame from the first base. This record comes from a study of blood T cell repertoires in COVID-19 (dated by TCRdb to 2018 to 2021). General notes on the study: The collaborator samples originated in the United States, Italy and Spain and spanned the acute and convalescent phases of COVID-19. Subjects who had been exposed to COVID-19, were actively infected with it, or had recovered from it provided the deeply sampled blood TCRbeta repertoires that made up the dataset. Where available, HLA class I and class II types were taken from metadata supplied by the sample provider and were not determined by assay-based typing. A freely available public database, intended as a resource for researchers studying the immune response to SARS-CoV-2, is where the repertoires were released. The prospective study material was composed of cDNA or gDNA derived from T cells, B-cell-depleted T cells, or PBMCs. The samples were drawn from two sources: the first 160 participants of the ongoing ImmuneRACE study, and 1,000 to 1,500 subjects contributed by 6 global collaborators. Sample metadata almost always included a de-identified subject ID, COVID-19 status, age in years and sex.

The immunoSEQ Assay, a bias-controlled multiplex PCR, was used to amplify TCRbeta CDR3 regions from genomic DNA. In the authors' own workflow: The number of nucleated cells in each sample was estimated by amplification of reference gene primers within the assay. To quantify the absolute abundance of each unique TCRbeta CDR3 rearrangement, sequence reads were collapsed and filtered. For each sample, productive Simpson clonality was calculated as the square root of Simpson's diversity index across productive rearrangements. TCRdb mirrors the immuneACCESS table, restricted to in-frame sequences. Some clones are absent from its copies; in checked studies, under half trace to an unresolved V gene, and the reason for the others is unknown. V and J calls and clone size are given by that table; D and trimming were obtained from the DNA. The sample records 90,000 to 150,000 clones, about 80% of which are singletons. Roughly 4% of the sample goes to the ten largest clones.

What the work shows at the level of the full study, not this receptor alone: Clinical and demographic metadata were provided uncurated, with the amount varying by source and participant.

This TCR was sampled from a woman aged 80 or over with acute or convalescent COVID-19. The chain joins TRBV28 to TRBJ2-7, and TRBD2 matches 7 of the central bases. The specimen sequenced was peripheral blood. The nucleotide sequence reads TGTGCCAGCAGTTTATTAGGCGGGAGAGGCGAGCAGTACTTC. Its translation is CASSLLGGRGEQYF.